The 10 T cell receptor beta chains below were found in one sample sequenced in a study of T cell repertoires in cytomegalovirus infection (dated by TCRdb to the late 2010s). Sequencing took place on an Illumina HiSeq 1500. TCRdb passed the public sequencing reads through fastp at Q25 and MiXCR, retaining productive beta sequences. Rows with a matching CDR3 protein are joined into one entry that keeps the most common DNA and genes. The sample contains tens of thousands of distinct CDR3 sequences, 20% to 30% of them found a single time. The ten largest clones represent approximately 48% of the sample. No antigen is known for these receptors. Per the publication, the treatment or condition label means: in vitro stimulation with specific CMV peptide epitopes to enrich CMV-specific T cells. The source material was CD8+ T cells from cultured PBMCs, sampled from culture after CMV antigen stimulation. The receptors were sampled from a human donor in good health (CMV status not recorded). Some clones in this sample may be carry-over from other donors' samples.

This clonotype was counted a few times. V and J are TRBV30 and TRBJ1-5, with D possibly TRBD1 on 5 matching bases. Trimming stripped 3 bases from V and 0 bases from J, with 15 bases between. Germline loops: CDR1 GTSNPN, CDR2 SVGIG (reference sequence). The CDR3 length is 16 residues. The CDR3 protein is CAWRAGTDLSNQPQHF. DNA for the CDR3: TGTGCCTGGAGGGCCGGGACGGACCTTAGCAATCAGCCCCAGCATTTT.

This clonotype was observed a few times. This chain joins TRBV5-8 and TRBJ1-5; possible D gene TRBD1, 6 bases. This CDR3 spans 15 amino acids. CDR1 and CDR2 (germline): SGHTS, YDEGEE. V lost 4 bases and J 0 bases, leaving 11 bases between the germline ends. CDR3 bases: TGTGCCAGCAGCCAAGGGGGAAATAGCAATCAGCCCCAGCATTTT. It encodes CASSQGGNSNQPQHF.

J is TRBJ2-3 and V is TRBV28, with D uncertain. V dropped 6 bases and J dropped 2 bases, with 9 bases sitting between them. The CDR3 is 13 residues long. The germline gives CDR1 MDHEN, CDR2 SYDVKM. This chain's CDR3 is CASSPSVTDTQYF. Here the CDR3 DNA reads TGTGCCAGCAGCCCATCGGTCACAGATACGCAGTATTTT.

The V and J genes are TRBV5-8 and TRBJ1-4; D gene unclear. V was clipped by 4 bases and J by 0 bases, with 10 bases between them. CDR3 length equals 15 residues. Per germline, CDR1 SGHTS and CDR2 YDEGEE. CDR3 residues: CASSRTSATNEKLFF. The CDR3 DNA reads TGTGCCAGCAGCCGGACGTCAGCAACTAATGAAAAACTGTTTTTT.

This clonotype occurred a few times. This sequence joins TRBV7-9 and TRBJ2-1; 9 nucleotides align to TRBD1. This CDR3 is 16 amino acids long. Germline V gene lookup returns CDR1 SEHNR and CDR2 FQNEAQ (reference sequence). V lost 1 base and J lost 7; bases outside the gene matches: 8. The CDR3 region has the DNA TGTGCCAGCAGCTTAGGGGGACAGGGCACAGGGAATGAGCAGTTCTTC. Its protein is CASSLGGQGTGNEQFF. The whole variable domain, filled in from reference TRBV7-9 and TRBJ2-1, reads DTGVSQNPRHKITKRGQNVTFRCDPISEHNRLYWYRQTLGQGPEFLTYFQNEAQLEKSRLLSDRFSAERPKGSFSTLEIQRTEQGDSAMYLCASSLGGQGTGNEQFFGPGTRLTVL.

The DNA for the CDR3 is TGTGCCACCAGGACAGGTGACTACAATGAGCAGTTCTTC. Its translation: CATRTGDYNEQFF. The V gene is TRBV15, the J gene TRBJ2-1; possibly TRBD1 for D (6 bases). Germline assignment: CDR1 LNHNV and CDR2 YYDKDF (reference sequence). CDR3 length: 13 amino acids. Trimming removed 6 bases from V and 3 bases from J, with 9 bases in between. Using reference TRBV15 and TRBJ2-1 for the parts outside the CDR3, the full variable domain is DAMVIQNPRYQVTQFGKPVTLSCSQTLNHNVMYWYQQKSSQAPKLLFHYYDKDFNNEADTPDNFQSRRPNTSFCFLDIRSPGLGDTAMYLCATRTGDYNEQFFGPGTRLTVL.

This clonotype was picked up many times. This chain joins TRBV7-2 and TRBJ2-1, with a weak D call TRBD2 (5 bases). Trimming stripped 3 bases from V and 5 bases from J, with 14 bases between. Germline lookup yields CDR1 SGHTA and CDR2 FQGNSA. The CDR3 is 15 residues long. The CDR3 loop is CASSFSDGQDNEQFF. For the CDR3, the DNA is TGTGCCAGCAGCTTTAGCGACGGGCAGGACAATGAGCAGTTCTTC.

This clonotype is medium-sized (0.01 to 0.1%) by share. DNA for the CDR3: TGTGCCAGCAGCGTAGCGCTCACAGGGAGCGAGACCCAGTACTTC. This translates into CASSVALTGSETQYF. The rearrangement links TRBV9 to TRBJ2-5; a weak D match, TRBD1 (6 bases). Germline CDR1 is SGDLS and CDR2 is YYNGEE. The CDR3 runs 15 residues. V was shortened by 0 bases and J by 5 bases, with 14 bases between the two germline ends.

The V call is TRBV5-1, the J call TRBJ2-4; a possible D gene is TRBD2 (6 bases). CDR1 and CDR2 from the germline V gene are SGHRS and YFSETQ. Trimming took off 3 bases at V and 0 bases at J, with 22 bases between the two ends. The CDR3 loop spans 19 amino acids. In nucleotides, the CDR3 is TGCGCCAGCAGCTCTCACGGGCGCGTGAGCGGGCTAGCCAAAAACATTCAGTACTTC. This sequence encodes CASSSHGRVSGLAKNIQYF.

There are a few counts of this clonotype. The chain uses TRBV5-7 and TRBJ1-5; no clear D gene. TRBV5-7 is sorted into the ORF group, with uncertain function. Trimming stripped 2 bases from V and 1 base from J, with 16 bases between. The CDR3 runs to 17 residues. In DNA form, the CDR3 reads TGTGCCAGCAGCTTCCGGGCCGACGGGTGGAGCAATCAGCCCCAGCATTTT. It specifies CASSFRADGWSNQPQHF.